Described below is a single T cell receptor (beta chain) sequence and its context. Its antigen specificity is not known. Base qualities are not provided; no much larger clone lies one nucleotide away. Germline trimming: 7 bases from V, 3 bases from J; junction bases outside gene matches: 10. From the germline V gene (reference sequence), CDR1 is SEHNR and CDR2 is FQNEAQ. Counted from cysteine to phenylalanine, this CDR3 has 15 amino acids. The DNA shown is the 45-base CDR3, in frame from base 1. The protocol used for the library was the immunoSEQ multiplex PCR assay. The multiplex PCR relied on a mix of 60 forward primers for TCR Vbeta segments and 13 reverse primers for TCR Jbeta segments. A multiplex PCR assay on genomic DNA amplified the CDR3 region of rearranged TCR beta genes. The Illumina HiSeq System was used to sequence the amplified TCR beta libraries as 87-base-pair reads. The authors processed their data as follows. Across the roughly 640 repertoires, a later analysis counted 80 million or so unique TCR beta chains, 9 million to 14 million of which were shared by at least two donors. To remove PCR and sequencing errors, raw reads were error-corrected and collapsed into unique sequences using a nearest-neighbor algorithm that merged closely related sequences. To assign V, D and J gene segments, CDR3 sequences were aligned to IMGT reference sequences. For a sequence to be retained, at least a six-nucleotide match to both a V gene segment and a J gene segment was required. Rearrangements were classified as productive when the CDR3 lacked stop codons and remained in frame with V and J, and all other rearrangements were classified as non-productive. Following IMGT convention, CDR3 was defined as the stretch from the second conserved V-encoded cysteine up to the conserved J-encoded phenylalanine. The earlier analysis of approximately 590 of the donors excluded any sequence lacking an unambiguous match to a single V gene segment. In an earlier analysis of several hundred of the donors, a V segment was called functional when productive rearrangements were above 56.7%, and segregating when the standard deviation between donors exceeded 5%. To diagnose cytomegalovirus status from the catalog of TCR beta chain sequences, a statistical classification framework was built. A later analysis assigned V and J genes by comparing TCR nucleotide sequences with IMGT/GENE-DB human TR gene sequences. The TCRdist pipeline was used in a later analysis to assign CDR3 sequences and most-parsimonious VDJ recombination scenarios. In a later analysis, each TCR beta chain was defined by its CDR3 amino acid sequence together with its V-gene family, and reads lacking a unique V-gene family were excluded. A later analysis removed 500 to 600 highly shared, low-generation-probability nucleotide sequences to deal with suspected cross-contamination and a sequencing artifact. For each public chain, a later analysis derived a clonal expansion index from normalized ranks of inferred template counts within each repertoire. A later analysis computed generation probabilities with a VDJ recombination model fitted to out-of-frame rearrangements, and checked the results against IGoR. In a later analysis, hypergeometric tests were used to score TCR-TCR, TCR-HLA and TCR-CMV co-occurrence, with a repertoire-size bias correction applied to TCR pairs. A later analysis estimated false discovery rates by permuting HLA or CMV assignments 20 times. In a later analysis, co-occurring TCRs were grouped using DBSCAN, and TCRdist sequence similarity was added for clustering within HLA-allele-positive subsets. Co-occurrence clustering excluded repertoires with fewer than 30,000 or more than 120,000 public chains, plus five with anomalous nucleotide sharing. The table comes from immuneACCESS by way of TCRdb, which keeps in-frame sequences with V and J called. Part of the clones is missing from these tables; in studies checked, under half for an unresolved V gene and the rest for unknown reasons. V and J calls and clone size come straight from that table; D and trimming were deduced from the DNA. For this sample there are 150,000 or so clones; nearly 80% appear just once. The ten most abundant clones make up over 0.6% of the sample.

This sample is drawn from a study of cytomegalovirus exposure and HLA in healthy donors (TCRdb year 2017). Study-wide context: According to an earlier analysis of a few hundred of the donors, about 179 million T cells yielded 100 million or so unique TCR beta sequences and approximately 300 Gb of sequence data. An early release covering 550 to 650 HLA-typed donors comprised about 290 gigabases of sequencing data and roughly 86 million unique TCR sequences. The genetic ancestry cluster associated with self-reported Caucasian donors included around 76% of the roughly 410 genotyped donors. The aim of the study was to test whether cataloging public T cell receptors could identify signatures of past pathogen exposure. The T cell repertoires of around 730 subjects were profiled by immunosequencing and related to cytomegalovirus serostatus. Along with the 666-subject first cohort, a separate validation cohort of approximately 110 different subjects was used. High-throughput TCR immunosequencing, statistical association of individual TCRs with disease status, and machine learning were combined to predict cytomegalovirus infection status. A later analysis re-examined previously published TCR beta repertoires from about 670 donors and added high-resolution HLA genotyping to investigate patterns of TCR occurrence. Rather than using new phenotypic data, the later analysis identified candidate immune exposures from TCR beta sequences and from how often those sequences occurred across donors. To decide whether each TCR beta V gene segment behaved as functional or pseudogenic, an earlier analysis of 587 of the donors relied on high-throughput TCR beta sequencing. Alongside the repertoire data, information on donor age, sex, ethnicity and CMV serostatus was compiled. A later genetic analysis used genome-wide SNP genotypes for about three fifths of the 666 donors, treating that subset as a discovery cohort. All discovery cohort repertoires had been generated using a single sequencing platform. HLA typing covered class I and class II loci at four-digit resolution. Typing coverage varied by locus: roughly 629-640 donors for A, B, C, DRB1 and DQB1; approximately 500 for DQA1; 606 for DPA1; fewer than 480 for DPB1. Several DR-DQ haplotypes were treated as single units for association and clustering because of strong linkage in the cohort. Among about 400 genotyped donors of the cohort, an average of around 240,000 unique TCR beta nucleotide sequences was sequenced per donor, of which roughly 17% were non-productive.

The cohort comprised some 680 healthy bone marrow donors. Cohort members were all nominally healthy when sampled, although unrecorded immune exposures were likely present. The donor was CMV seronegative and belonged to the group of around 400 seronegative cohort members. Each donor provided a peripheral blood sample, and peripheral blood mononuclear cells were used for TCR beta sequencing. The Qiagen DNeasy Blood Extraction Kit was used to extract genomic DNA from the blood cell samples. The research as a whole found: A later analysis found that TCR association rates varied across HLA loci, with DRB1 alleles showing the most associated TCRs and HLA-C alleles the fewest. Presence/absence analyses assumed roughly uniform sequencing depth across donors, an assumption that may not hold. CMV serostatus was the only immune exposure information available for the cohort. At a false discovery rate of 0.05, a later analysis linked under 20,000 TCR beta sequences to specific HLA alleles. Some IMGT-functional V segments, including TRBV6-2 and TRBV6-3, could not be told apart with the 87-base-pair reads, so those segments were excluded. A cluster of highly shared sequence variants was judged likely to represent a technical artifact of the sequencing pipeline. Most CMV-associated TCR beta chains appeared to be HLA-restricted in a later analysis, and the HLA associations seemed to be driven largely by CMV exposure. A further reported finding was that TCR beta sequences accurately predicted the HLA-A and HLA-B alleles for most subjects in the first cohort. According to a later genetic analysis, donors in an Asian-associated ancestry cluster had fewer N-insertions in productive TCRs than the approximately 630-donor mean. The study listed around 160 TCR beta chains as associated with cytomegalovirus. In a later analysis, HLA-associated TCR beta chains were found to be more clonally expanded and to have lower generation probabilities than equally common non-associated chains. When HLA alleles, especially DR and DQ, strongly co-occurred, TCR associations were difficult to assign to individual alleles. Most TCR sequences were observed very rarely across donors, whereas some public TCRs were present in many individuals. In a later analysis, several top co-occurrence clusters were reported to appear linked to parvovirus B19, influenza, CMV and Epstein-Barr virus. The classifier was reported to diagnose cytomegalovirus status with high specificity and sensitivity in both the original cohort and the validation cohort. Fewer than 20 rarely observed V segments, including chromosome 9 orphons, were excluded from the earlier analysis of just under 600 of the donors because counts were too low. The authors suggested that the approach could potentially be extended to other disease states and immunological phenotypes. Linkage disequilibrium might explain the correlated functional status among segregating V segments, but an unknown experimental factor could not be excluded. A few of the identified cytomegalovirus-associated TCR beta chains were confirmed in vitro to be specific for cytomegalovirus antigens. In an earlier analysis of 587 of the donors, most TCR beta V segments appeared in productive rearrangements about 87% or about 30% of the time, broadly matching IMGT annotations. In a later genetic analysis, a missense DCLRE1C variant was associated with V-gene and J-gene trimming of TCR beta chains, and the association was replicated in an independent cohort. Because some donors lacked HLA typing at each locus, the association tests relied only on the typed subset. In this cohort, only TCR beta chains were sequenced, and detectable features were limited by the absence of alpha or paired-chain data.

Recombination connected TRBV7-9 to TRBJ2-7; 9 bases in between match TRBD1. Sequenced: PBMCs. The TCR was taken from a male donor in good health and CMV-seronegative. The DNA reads TGTGCCAGCAACCTTCCCCCGGGACAGGGCTACGAGCAGTACTTC. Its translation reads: CASNLPPGQGYEQYF.